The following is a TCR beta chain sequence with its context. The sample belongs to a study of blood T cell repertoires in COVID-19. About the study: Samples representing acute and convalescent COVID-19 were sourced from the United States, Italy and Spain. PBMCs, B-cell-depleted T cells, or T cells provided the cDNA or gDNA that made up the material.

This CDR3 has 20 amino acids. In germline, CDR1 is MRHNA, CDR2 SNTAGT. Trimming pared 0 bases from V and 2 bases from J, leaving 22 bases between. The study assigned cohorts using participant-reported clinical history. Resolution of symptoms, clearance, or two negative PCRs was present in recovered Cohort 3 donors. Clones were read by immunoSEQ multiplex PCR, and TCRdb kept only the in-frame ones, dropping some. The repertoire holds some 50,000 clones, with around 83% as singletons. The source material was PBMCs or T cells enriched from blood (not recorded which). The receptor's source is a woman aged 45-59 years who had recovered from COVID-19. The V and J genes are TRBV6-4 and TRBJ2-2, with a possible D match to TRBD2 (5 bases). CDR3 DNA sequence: TGTGCCAGCAGTGACTCGACGGGGTCCTCACCTGGTGCAAACACCGGGGAGCTGTTTTTT. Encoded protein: CASSDSTGSSPGANTGELFF.